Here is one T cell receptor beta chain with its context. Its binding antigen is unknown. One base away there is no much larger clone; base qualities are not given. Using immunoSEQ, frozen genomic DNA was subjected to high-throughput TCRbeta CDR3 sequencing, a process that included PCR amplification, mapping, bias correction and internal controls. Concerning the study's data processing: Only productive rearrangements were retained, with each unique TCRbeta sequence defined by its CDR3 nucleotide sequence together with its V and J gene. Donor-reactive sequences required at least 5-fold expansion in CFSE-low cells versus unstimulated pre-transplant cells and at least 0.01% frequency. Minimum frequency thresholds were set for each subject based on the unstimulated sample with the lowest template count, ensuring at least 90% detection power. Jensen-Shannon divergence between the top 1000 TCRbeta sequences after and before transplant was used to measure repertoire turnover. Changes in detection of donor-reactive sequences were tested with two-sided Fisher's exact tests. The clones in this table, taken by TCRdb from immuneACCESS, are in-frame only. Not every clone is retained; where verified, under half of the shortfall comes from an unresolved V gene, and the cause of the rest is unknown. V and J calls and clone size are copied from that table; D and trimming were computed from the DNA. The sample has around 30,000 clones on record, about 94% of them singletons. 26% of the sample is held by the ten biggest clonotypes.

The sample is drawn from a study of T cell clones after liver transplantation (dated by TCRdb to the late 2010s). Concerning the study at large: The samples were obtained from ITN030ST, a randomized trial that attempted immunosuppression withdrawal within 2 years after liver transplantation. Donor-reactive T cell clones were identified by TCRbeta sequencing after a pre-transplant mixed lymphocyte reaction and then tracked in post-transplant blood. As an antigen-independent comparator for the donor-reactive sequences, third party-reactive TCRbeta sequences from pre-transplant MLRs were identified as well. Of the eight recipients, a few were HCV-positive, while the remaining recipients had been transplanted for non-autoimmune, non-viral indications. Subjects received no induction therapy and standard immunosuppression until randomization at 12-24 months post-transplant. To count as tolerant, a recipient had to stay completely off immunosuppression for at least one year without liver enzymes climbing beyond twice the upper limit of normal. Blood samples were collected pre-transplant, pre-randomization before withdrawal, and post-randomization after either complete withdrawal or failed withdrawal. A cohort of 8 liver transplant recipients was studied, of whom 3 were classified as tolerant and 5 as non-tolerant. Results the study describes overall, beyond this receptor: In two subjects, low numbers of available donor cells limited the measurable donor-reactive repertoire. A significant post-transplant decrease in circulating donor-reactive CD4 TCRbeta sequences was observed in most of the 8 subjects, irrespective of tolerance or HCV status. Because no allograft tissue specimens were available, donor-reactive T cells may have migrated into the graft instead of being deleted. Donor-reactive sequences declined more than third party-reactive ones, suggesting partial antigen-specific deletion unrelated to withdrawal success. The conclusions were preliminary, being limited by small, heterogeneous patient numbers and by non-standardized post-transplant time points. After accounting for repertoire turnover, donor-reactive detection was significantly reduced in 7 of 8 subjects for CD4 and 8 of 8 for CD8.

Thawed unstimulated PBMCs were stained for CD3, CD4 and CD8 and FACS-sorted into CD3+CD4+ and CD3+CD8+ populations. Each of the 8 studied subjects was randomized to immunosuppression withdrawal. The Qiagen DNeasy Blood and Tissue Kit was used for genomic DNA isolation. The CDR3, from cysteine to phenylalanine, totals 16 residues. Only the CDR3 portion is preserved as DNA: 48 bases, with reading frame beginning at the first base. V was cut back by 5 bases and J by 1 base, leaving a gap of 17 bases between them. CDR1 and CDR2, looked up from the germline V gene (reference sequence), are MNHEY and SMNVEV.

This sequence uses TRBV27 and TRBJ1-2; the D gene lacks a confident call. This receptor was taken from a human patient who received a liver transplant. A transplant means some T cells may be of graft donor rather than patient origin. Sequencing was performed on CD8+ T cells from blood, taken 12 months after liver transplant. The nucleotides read TGTGCCAGCAGTCCCTCAGAGGGAGAACGTAACTATGGCTACACCTTC. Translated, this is CASSPSEGERNYGYTF.